This TCR beta chain was observed in a study of CD8 T cells in ankylosing spondylitis (dated by TCRdb to about 2017). With respect to the entire study: To find TCR variants linked to disease, the study profiled T cell receptor beta repertoires in ankylosing spondylitis patients and healthy donors. The full study cohort comprised about 25 ankylosing spondylitis patients and over a hundred healthy donors. Peripheral blood was sampled, and synovial fluid was additionally collected from ankylosing spondylitis patients. The paper as a whole reports these results and caveats: The disease-linked clones were reported as significantly enriched in matched synovial fluid samples from ankylosing spondylitis patients. Some motif variants had previously been reported in the synovial fluid and blood of reactive arthritis patients, which suggests shared mechanisms of disease initiation. The disease-linked clones had a CD8+ phenotype and were found at relatively low frequencies in peripheral blood. Blood from ankylosing spondylitis patients appeared to be characterized by a TCR beta motif made up of under ten highly homologous amino acid variants.

The sequencer was an Illumina HiSeq 2500. TCR beta libraries were prepared by quantitative 5'-RACE with molecular barcodes. The source study handled its data this way. A new computational method based on a probabilistic model of VDJ rearrangement was used to identify disease-linked TCR variants. TCRdb reprocessed the public reads (quality trimming at Q25 with fastp, clone calling with MiXCR) and kept in-frame beta chains. Here each entry gathers all rows of one CDR3 protein and keeps the most common genes and DNA. These V and J calls originate from TCRdb's pipeline instead of the authors' own analysis. The sample has approximately 250,000 distinct CDR3 sequences on record, approximately 8% of them singletons. Around 4.9% of the sample goes to the ten largest clones. V loses 2 bases, J loses 9 bases, and the germline ends lie 13 bases apart. Taken from cysteine to phenylalanine, the CDR3 has 13 residues. Solely the CDR3 DNA is kept, with 39 bases framed from the first base. CDR1 and CDR2 were assigned from the germline V gene as SGHTA and FQGNSA.

Many counts were recorded for this clonotype. Which antigen it targets is not known. Per-nucleotide qualities are absent, and no much larger clonotype sits a single base away. The clonotype comes from a female donor with ankylosing spondylitis or in good health (not recorded which). The V and J genes are TRBV7-2 and TRBJ2-5, with no confidently assigned D gene. What was sequenced was blood, either unsorted or a sorted T cell fraction (not recorded which). The DNA is TGTGCCAGCAGCTTAATCGGGCAGGCACCCCAGTACTTC. This sequence encodes CASSLIGQAPQYF.